The T cell receptor beta chain described here comes from a study of CD8 T cells in Susac syndrome. CD8+ and CD4+ T cells from blood underwent TCR beta sequencing. Both CD4+ and CD8+ T cells were negatively isolated, and TEMRA cells underwent FACS enrichment. Germline V lookup: CDR1 SEHNR, CDR2 FQNEAQ (reference sequence). Unmatched junction bases numbered 13, after V lost 7 bases and J lost 5 bases. This CDR3 has 18 residues. This clonotype was counted a single time. Random hexamers were used to reverse transcribe an amount of roughly 0.5 to 1 ug RNA. Amplification of TCR beta CDR3 by immunoSEQ multiplex PCR spanned 54 Vbeta and 13 Jbeta. TCRdb fed the immunoSEQ multiplex PCR reads into MiXCR, producing one record per CDR3 protein. The table shows around 160,000 distinct CDR3 sequences, with roughly 94% occurring only once.

What was sequenced was CD4+ T cells from PBMCs. This TCR came from a human donor with multiple sclerosis. The rearrangement joins TRBV7-9 to TRBJ2-2, with 13 bases matching TRBD2. The CDR3 coding sequence is TGTGCCAGCAATAATCCCGGACTAGCGGGAGTAGAGACCGGGGAGCTGTTTTTT. It is translated as CASNNPGLAGVETGELFF. The complete variable domain, with remaining parts taken from reference TRBV7-9 and TRBJ2-2, reads DTGVSQNPRHKITKRGQNVTFRCDPISEHNRLYWYRQTLGQGPEFLTYFQNEAQLEKSRLLSDRFSAERPKGSFSTLEIQRTEQGDSAMYLCASNNPGLAGVETGELFFGEGSRLTVL.